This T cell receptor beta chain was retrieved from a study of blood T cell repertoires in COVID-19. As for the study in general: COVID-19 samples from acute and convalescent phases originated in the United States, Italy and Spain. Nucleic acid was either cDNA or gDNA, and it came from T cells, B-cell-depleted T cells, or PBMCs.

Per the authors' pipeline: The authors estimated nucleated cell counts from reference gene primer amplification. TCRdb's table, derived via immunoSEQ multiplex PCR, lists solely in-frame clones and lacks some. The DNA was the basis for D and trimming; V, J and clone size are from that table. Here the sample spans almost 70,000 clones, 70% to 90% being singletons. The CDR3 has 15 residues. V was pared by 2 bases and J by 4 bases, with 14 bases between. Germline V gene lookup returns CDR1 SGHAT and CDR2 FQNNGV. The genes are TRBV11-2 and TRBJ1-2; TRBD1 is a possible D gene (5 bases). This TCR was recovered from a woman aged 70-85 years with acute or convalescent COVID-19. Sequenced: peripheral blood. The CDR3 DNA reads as TGTGCCAGCAGCTTATCCGATTCAGGGATCTATGGCTACACCTTC. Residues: CASSLSDSGIYGYTF.